The 28 T cell receptor beta chains below come from one sample, sequenced in a study of blood T cell repertoires in COVID-19. Using immunoSEQ multiplex PCR, the repertoire was profiled, and TCRdb retains in-frame clones only, with some absent. Of hundreds of thousands of clones detected, 80% to 90% appear once; the ten largest clones hold under 9.5%. Sequenced: PBMCs or T cells enriched from blood (not recorded which). These receptors all come from a man aged 40-55 years who had recovered from COVID-19.

The CDR3 is CASSQGLDSPLHF. The CDR3 DNA sequence: TGTGCCAGCAGCCAGGGGCTGGATTCACCCCTCCACTTT. The V and J genes are TRBV3-1 (or the pseudogene TRBV3-2) and TRBJ1-6, with D perhaps TRBD1 (5 bases). CDR3 length: 13 residues. Germline V CDR1 and CDR2: LGHDT, YNNKEL (reference sequence). V lost 3 bases, J lost 8 bases, and 8 bases lay in between.

The V call is TRBV7-2, the J call TRBJ1-5, with D perhaps matching TRBD1 (5 bases). Germline CDR1 is SGHTA and CDR2 is FQGNSA. The CDR3 sequence is 17 residues long. V lost 2 bases and J lost 4, with 18 bases in between. CDR3 sequence: CASSLKAEAGWNQPQHF. In DNA, the CDR3 is TGTGCCAGCAGCTTAAAGGCCGAGGCAGGGTGGAATCAGCCCCAGCATTTT.

The V gene is TRBV4-3, the J gene TRBJ2-7; possibly TRBD2 for D (6 bases). The CDR3 is made up of 13 amino acids. Trimming pared 2 bases from V and 3 bases from J, leaving 8 bases between. Germline V gene data show CDR1 as LGHNA and CDR2 as YSLEER. CDR3 nucleotides: TGCGCCAGCAGCCAACAGGGAGGCTACGAGCAGTACTTC. Translation: CASSQQGGYEQYF.

V usage is TRBV27 and J usage is TRBJ1-5, with 7 bases matching TRBD1. Looked up from germline, CDR1 is MNHEY and CDR2 is SMNVEV (reference sequence). The CDR3 is 16 amino acids. After removal of 2 bases from V and 1 base from J, the junction contained 5 bases not matched to a gene. This CDR3 reads CASSLTTGASNQPQHF. In DNA, the CDR3 is TGTGCCAGCAGTTTAACCACAGGGGCAAGCAATCAGCCCCAGCATTTT.

The rearrangement uses TRBV7-3 and TRBJ2-2, with D possibly being TRBD1 (5 bases). The germline CDR1 and CDR2 sequences are SGHTA and FQGTGA. The CDR3 contains 15 residues. Trimming removed 5 bases from V and 5 bases from J, with 15 bases in between. For the CDR3, the DNA is TGTGCCAGCAGCCCAAAGGCAGGGTTAACCGGGGAGCTGTTTTTT. This codes for CASSPKAGLTGELFF.

This clone showed up just once. The gene calls are TRBV10-3 and TRBJ2-7, with D tentatively TRBD1 (5 bases). The ends were cut back, 3 bases at V and 4 bases at J, with 16 bases in the middle. The CDR3 covers 15 residues. CDR1 is ENHRY, CDR2 SYGVKD, per germline. The CDR3 DNA sequence: TGTGCCATCAGTGACTTAGGGGATACGCTATACGAGCAGTACTTC. This encodes CAISDLGDTLYEQYF.

This chain joins TRBV7-9 and TRBJ2-3; D call uncertain. Trimming left V 3 bases short and J 11 bases short, with 18 bases between. The CDR3 has 14 residues. Germline assignment: CDR1 SEHNR and CDR2 FQNEAQ (reference sequence). This CDR3 is CASSLKFETHLQYF. Here the CDR3 DNA reads TGTGCCAGCAGCTTGAAATTTGAGACTCACTTGCAGTATTTT.

The rearrangement uses TRBV6-1 and TRBJ2-5, with TRBD2 matching over 8 bases. The germline V gene has CDR1 MNHNS and CDR2 SASEGT. Unmatched junction bases numbered 6, after V lost 2 bases and J lost 4 bases. CDR3 length: 15 amino acids. This CDR3 is CASSESAGGVETQYF. As DNA, the CDR3 is TGTGCCAGCAGTGAATCTGCGGGAGGTGTAGAGACCCAGTACTTC.

The chain joins TRBV30 to TRBJ2-3; TRBD2 agrees at 10 bases. The CDR3 spans 14 residues. Losses at the gene ends were 4 bases for V and 3 bases for J; bases not matched to a gene: 4. Germline-derived CDR1 and CDR2 are GTSNPN and SVGIG (reference sequence). CDR3 coding DNA: TGTGCCTGGACTAGCGGGGGCGGAACAGATACGCAGTATTTT. This gives the protein CAWTSGGGTDTQYF. Combining the CDR3 with reference TRBV30 and TRBJ2-3 gives the whole variable domain SQTIHQWPATLVQPVGSPLSLECTVEGTSNPNLYWYRQAAGRGLQLLFYSVGIGQISSEVPQNLSASRPQDRQFILSSKKLLLSDSGFYLCAWTSGGGTDTQYFGPGTRLTVL.

This chain links TRBV13 with TRBJ1-6; maybe TRBD1 (6 bases). Germline V gene sequence: CDR1 PRHDT, CDR2 FYEKMQ (reference sequence). Trimming took off 4 bases at V and 9 bases at J, with 19 bases between the two ends. The CDR3 is 16 amino acids. CDR3 in amino acids: CASSSNRDGVTSPLHF. The DNA for the CDR3 is TGTGCCAGCAGCTCTAACAGGGACGGCGTTACTTCACCCCTCCACTTT.

The CDR3 DNA sequence: TGTGCCAGCAGCTTGGCCGGGGGAACCAGCAATCAGCCCCAGCATTTT. Protein sequence: CASSLAGGTSNQPQHF. V is TRBV5-6 and J is TRBJ1-5, with D perhaps TRBD1 (5 bases). Trimming cost V 0 bases and J 1 base, with 11 bases left between them. This CDR3 region has 16 residues. CDR1 SGHDT and CDR2 YYEEEE come from the germline V gene.

V gene TRBV27 combines with J gene TRBJ1-2, with TRBD1 matching 11 bases. V lost 0 bases, J lost 4 bases, and 16 bases stayed unmatched. Germline V gene sequence: CDR1 MNHEY, CDR2 SMNVEV (reference sequence). The CDR3 is 20 amino acids. The CDR3 spells CASSLSVGGTGGIIRYGYTF. DNA of the CDR3: TGTGCCAGCAGTTTATCGGTCGGCGGGACAGGGGGAATTATTCGCTATGGCTACACCTTC.

The CDR3 sequence is CASSLLNTGAGEQYF. Written as DNA, the CDR3 is TGTGCCAGCAGCTTACTGAATACAGGGGCCGGAGAGCAGTACTTC. The chain is built from TRBV7-2 and TRBJ2-7, with 7 nucleotides matching TRBD1. V shed 2 bases, J shed 7 bases, and the junction held 11 bases outside the gene matches. CDR1 and CDR2 from the germline V gene are SGHTA and FQGNSA. The CDR3 runs to 15 residues.

The chain recombines TRBV7-9 with TRBJ2-5; the match to TRBD2 covers 10 bases. V lost 7 bases and J lost 5; bases outside the gene matches: 16. The CDR3 totals 17 residues. The V gene's germline CDR1 is SEHNR and CDR2 FQNEAQ (reference sequence). The CDR3 bases are TGTGCCAGCACTCTGGGGAGCGGGGGGGCCCGGGAGGAGACCCAGTACTTC. Translation: CASTLGSGGAREETQYF.

The V call is TRBV7-9, the J call TRBJ2-5, with D perhaps matching TRBD2 (5 bases). Trimming removed 4 bases from V and 5 bases from J, with 14 bases in between. Germline CDR1 SEHNR, CDR2 FQNEAQ (reference sequence). The CDR3 extends over 14 amino acids. The CDR3 region is CASSSPRPGETQYF. The CDR3 DNA sequence: TGTGCCAGCAGCTCTCCGAGGCCGGGGGAGACCCAGTACTTC.

The chain recombines TRBV3-1 (or the pseudogene TRBV3-2) with TRBJ2-7; 9 bases line up with TRBD1. The CDR3 length is 17 residues. The V gene's germline CDR1 is LGHDT and CDR2 YNNKEL (reference sequence). The junction had 13 bases not matched to a gene; V was cut back by 4 bases and J by 3 bases. In DNA form, the CDR3 reads TGTGCCAGCAGCCGACAGGGGGGGGGACTCCTGGACTACGAGCAGTACTTC. It specifies CASSRQGGGLLDYEQYF.

The chain couples TRBV7-8 to TRBJ2-1; a weak D match, TRBD2 (5 bases). V was clipped by 1 base and J by 1 base, with 11 bases between them. Germline V lookup: CDR1 SGHVS, CDR2 FQNEAQ. This CDR3 region has 16 residues. CDR3 DNA sequence: TGTGCCAGCAGCTTAGATACGGGGTCATCCTACAATGAGCAGTTCTTC. Translation gives CASSLDTGSSYNEQFF. Full variable domain (remainder filled in from reference TRBV7-8 and TRBJ2-1): GAGVSQSPRYKVAKRGQDVALRCDPISGHVSLFWYQQALGQGPEFLTYFQNEAQLDKSGLPSDRFFAERPEGSVSTLKIQRTQQEDSAVYLCASSLDTGSSYNEQFFGPGTRLTVL.

The chain joins TRBV29-1 to TRBJ2-1; D is unresolved. Germline V gene sequence: CDR1 SQVTM, CDR2 ANQGSEA. V was cut by 5 bases and J by 0 bases, with 11 bases left in between. The CDR3 has 14 amino acids. The CDR3 protein is CSVPRRNSYNEQFF. Written as DNA, the CDR3 is TGCAGCGTTCCTCGGCGGAACTCCTACAATGAGCAGTTCTTC.

This clone came up a few times. The rearrangement uses TRBV6-4 and TRBJ2-1; 10 nucleotides match TRBD1. CDR3 size: 15 residues. With 3 bases clipped from V and 2 bases from J, the junction kept 1 base outside the gene matches. Germline V CDR1 and CDR2: MRHNA, SNTAGT. CDR3 in DNA: TGTGCCAGCAGTGAGGGGACAGGGGCCTACAATGAGCAGTTCTTC. Translating gives CASSEGTGAYNEQFF.

The chain carries TRBV20-1 and TRBJ1-6; no firm D call. Germline-derived CDR1 and CDR2 are DFQATT and SNEGSKA (reference sequence). This CDR3 is 11 amino acids long. The CDR3 nucleotides are TGCATCCCGGGAAATAATTCACCCCTCCACTTT. Translation gives CIPGNNSPLHF.

This clone appeared a few times. The rearrangement uses TRBV21-1 and TRBJ1-3; the D segment call TRBD1 is taken from the table without a DNA check. TRBV21-1 is reported as a pseudogene. The CDR3 is made up of 16 amino acids. The CDR3 DNA is TGTGCCAGCAGCAAAGGGGCTCTCAGCTCTGGAAACACCATATATTTT. Translated, it gives CASSKGALSSGNTIYF.

V gene TRBV19 combines with J gene TRBJ2-4; D perhaps matches TRBD1 (6 bases). The CDR3 is made up of 17 amino acids. Trimming removed 4 bases at V and 0 bases at J, with 16 bases between. Germline values: CDR1 LNHDA, CDR2 SQIVND (reference sequence). CDR3 amino acids: CASSKSQGLLAKNIQYF. CDR3 in DNA: TGTGCCAGTAGTAAATCGCAGGGGCTACTAGCCAAAAACATTCAGTACTTC.

The CDR3 sequence is CASSQNPGQGADTQYF. The CDR3 region has the DNA TGCGCCAGCAGCCAAAACCCGGGACAGGGGGCAGATACGCAGTATTTT. This sequence joins TRBV4-3 and TRBJ2-3; TRBD1 matches 11 bases. This CDR3 has 16 amino acids. The J segment lost 4 bases and the V segment lost 2 bases, leaving 5 bases of the junction unmatched. Germline V lookup: CDR1 LGHNA, CDR2 YSLEER.

This chain uses TRBV7-6 with TRBJ2-1, with TRBD2 matching 8 bases. The germline V gene encodes CDR1 SGHVS and CDR2 FNYEAQ. J lost 5 bases, V lost 6 bases, and 24 bases had no gene match. This CDR3 has 20 residues. CDR3 sequence: CASRATPLSSGMSTNNEQFF. The CDR3 DNA sequence: TGTGCCAGCAGAGCAACCCCGCTTAGTAGCGGGATGTCGACTAACAATGAGCAGTTCTTC.

The gene calls are TRBV29-1 and TRBJ1-2, with 10 bases lining up with TRBD1. The CDR3 loop spans 14 amino acids. In germline, CDR1 is SQVTM, CDR2 ANQGSEA. V dropped 7 bases and J dropped 0; count of bases not matched to a gene: 5. The CDR3 is CSATGGETNYGYTF. In DNA, the CDR3 is TGCAGCGCGACAGGGGGCGAGACTAACTATGGCTACACCTTC.

V gene TRBV25-1 combines with J gene TRBJ2-1; TRBD1 matches 10 bases. The CDR3 is made up of 13 amino acids. Germline-derived CDR1 and CDR2 are MGHDK and SYGVNS. V gave up 2 bases and J gave up 10 bases; unmatched junction bases: 2. This CDR3 is CASSETGQGEQFF. DNA for the CDR3: TGTGCCAGCAGTGAAACGGGACAGGGGGAGCAGTTCTTC.

The chain is built from TRBV6-5 and TRBJ2-7, with 7 nucleotides matching TRBD1. The CDR3 sequence is 15 residues long. Germline assignment: CDR1 MNHEY and CDR2 SVGAGI. Germline trimming cut 2 bases from V and 2 bases from J; bases unmatched to any gene: 6. CDR3 protein: CASSYRRDSTYEQYF. The CDR3 coding sequence is TGTGCCAGCAGTTACCGCCGGGACAGTACCTACGAGCAGTACTTC.

The gene calls are TRBV7-9 and TRBJ2-2; D uncertain. V was clipped by 0 bases and J by 4 bases, with 3 bases between them. The CDR3 loop spans 13 amino acids. Germline V CDR1 and CDR2: SEHNR, FQNEAQ (reference sequence). The chain's CDR3 is CASSLARTGELFF. For the CDR3, the DNA is TGTGCCAGCAGCTTAGCGCGCACCGGGGAGCTGTTTTTT.